These 20 T cell receptor beta chains originate from one sample sequenced in a study of blood T cell repertoires in COVID-19. Sequencing used immunoSEQ multiplex PCR; TCRdb keeps in-frame clones, though not all of them. The sample lists about 230,000 clones; around 78% were seen once. The source material was peripheral blood. The receptors originated from a woman in her 70s with active or convalescent COVID-19.

This clone was seen more than once but under ten times. This rearrangement joins TRBV6-5 to TRBJ2-2, with 7 bases identical to TRBD1. CDR1 and CDR2 from the germline V gene are MNHEY and SVGAGI. The CDR3 sequence is 15 residues long. V was clipped by 9 bases and J by 0 bases; unmatched bases: 7. CDR3 sequence: CASTAGTANTGELFF. CDR3 DNA sequence: TGTGCCAGTACAGCCGGGACAGCGAACACCGGGGAGCTGTTTTTT.

The chain combines TRBV3-1 (or the pseudogene TRBV3-2) with TRBJ2-1; D perhaps matches TRBD2 (6 bases). V lost 1 base and J 12 bases, leaving 16 bases between the germline ends. The CDR3 runs to 14 residues. Germline CDR1 LGHDT, CDR2 YNNKEL (reference sequence). As DNA, the CDR3 is TGTGCCAGCAGCCAAGTCCGGACTATTATCGCGCAGTTCTTC. This codes for CASSQVRTIIAQFF.

The chain recombines TRBV3-1 (or the pseudogene TRBV3-2) with TRBJ1-1; D gene ambiguous. V dropped 1 base and J dropped 4 bases, with 13 bases sitting between them. CDR1 is LGHDT and CDR2 is YNNKEL in the germline V gene (reference sequence). CDR3 length: 15 residues. CDR3 nucleotide sequence: TGTGCCAGCAGCCAAGGGTGGGCCGTTGGCACTGAAGCTTTCTTT. Protein sequence: CASSQGWAVGTEAFF.

The chain is built from TRBV18 and TRBJ2-1; 7 bases are a match to TRBD1. Germline CDR1 is KGHSH and CDR2 is LQKENI. Trimming took 6 bases from V and 8 from J; bases not matched to a gene: 4. The length of the CDR3 is 12 residues. CDR3 DNA: TGTGCCAGCTCCAGGGGGAGCGATGAGCAGTTCTTC. Residues: CASSRGSDEQFF.

This sequence joins TRBV10-2 and TRBJ2-3; a weak D match, TRBD2 (5 bases). CDR1 is WSHSY, CDR2 SAAADI, per germline. The length of the CDR3 is 13 residues. Trimming removed 3 bases at V and 8 bases at J, with 12 bases between. The chain's CDR3 is CASSETTGSTQYF. The CDR3 nucleotides read TGCGCCAGCAGTGAAACGACGGGGAGTACGCAGTATTTT.

The gene calls are TRBV28 and TRBJ2-2; D unclear. V lost 4 bases, J lost 6 bases, and 24 bases lay in between. The CDR3 spans 18 residues. Germline V gene lookup returns CDR1 MDHEN and CDR2 SYDVKM. This chain's CDR3 is CASSSQSQSRWAAGELFF. The CDR3 DNA sequence: TGTGCCAGCAGTTCCCAGTCCCAATCCCGCTGGGCAGCCGGGGAGCTGTTTTTT.

CDR3 DNA: TGTGCCAGCAGCCCTCGGACAGGGACCTACGAGCAGTACTTC. The encoded protein is CASSPRTGTYEQYF. The chain uses TRBV7-2 and TRBJ2-7, with 8 positions matching TRBD1. CDR1 is SGHTA, CDR2 FQGNSA, per germline. V lost 5 bases, J lost 2 bases, and 5 bases stayed unmatched. The CDR3 totals 14 residues.

Only a few counts were recorded for this clone. This chain connects TRBV28 to TRBJ1-3, with D unresolved. Germline CDR1 MDHEN, CDR2 SYDVKM. The CDR3 is 15 residues long. Trimming removed 4 bases at V and 6 bases at J, with 16 bases between. This CDR3 reads CASSSPIAGSNTIYF. CDR3 nucleotide sequence: TGTGCCAGCAGTTCCCCCATCGCAGGATCAAACACCATATATTTT. Using reference TRBV28 and TRBJ1-3 for the parts outside the CDR3, the full variable domain is DVKVTQSSRYLVKRTGEKVFLECVQDMDHENMFWYRQDPGLGLRLIYFSYDVKMKEKGDIPEGYSVSREKKERFSLILESASTNQTSMYLCASSSPIAGSNTIYFGEGSWLTVV.

This clone was picked up a small number of times. The gene calls are TRBV29-1 and TRBJ1-1, with 8 bases aligning to TRBD1. Unmatched junction bases numbered 3, after V lost 7 bases and J lost 2 bases. The CDR3 is made up of 12 amino acids. Per germline, CDR1 SQVTM and CDR2 ANQGSEA. CDR3 protein: CSAGQGNTEAFF. The CDR3 region has the DNA TGCAGCGCTGGACAGGGTAACACTGAAGCTTTCTTT.

This clone was detected once. The chain links TRBV27 to TRBJ1-1; TRBD1 might be the D (6 bases). CDR1 MNHEY and CDR2 SMNVEV come from the germline V gene (reference sequence). The CDR3 sequence is 13 residues long. V lost 2 bases, J lost 7 bases, and 11 bases lay in between. The CDR3 sequence is CASSLVTGYEAFF. Here the CDR3 DNA reads TGTGCCAGCAGTTTAGTAACAGGGTATGAAGCTTTCTTT.

V is TRBV4-1 and J is TRBJ1-1, with 7 positions matching TRBD1. Looked up from germline, CDR1 is MGHRA and CDR2 is YSYEKL. The length of the CDR3 is 13 residues. V was pared by 4 bases and J by 6 bases, with 5 bases of the junction left unmatched. Here the CDR3 reads CASSPQGDSEAFF. The CDR3, as DNA: TGCGCCAGCAGCCCCCAGGGGGATTCTGAAGCTTTCTTT.

The V gene is TRBV7-6, the J gene TRBJ2-7; tentative D call: TRBD2 (5 bases). The CDR3 runs to 13 residues. V was cut by 2 bases and J by 5 bases, with 10 bases left in between. Germline assignment: CDR1 SGHVS and CDR2 FNYEAQ. This CDR3 reads CASSLTVRDEQYF. The CDR3 DNA follows: TGTGCCAGCAGCTTAACCGTGCGGGACGAGCAGTACTTC.

The chain recombines TRBV2 with TRBJ2-5; D uncertain. Germline V lookup: CDR1 SNHLY, CDR2 FYNNEI. The CDR3 spans 13 residues. Trimming removed 4 bases from V and 5 bases from J, with 11 bases in between. CDR3 in amino acids: CASSGGLQETQYF. DNA for the CDR3: TGTGCCAGCAGTGGTGGCCTGCAGGAGACCCAGTACTTC. Variable domain in full (rest from reference TRBV2 and TRBJ2-5): EPEVTQTPSHQVTQMGQEVILRCVPISNHLYFYWYRQILGQKVEFLVSFYNNEISEKSEIFDDQFSVERPDGSNFTLKIRSTKLEDSAMYFCASSGGLQETQYFGPGTRLLVL.

The V gene is TRBV3-1 (or the pseudogene TRBV3-2), the J gene TRBJ2-1, with 7 nucleotides matching TRBD2. The germline CDR1 and CDR2 sequences are LGHDT and YNNKEL (reference sequence). V shed 4 bases, J shed 0 bases, and the junction held 9 bases outside the gene matches. This CDR3 has 17 residues. CDR3: CASSPLSGGSSYNEQFF. The CDR3 bases are TGTGCCAGCAGCCCCCTATCCGGGGGGAGCTCCTACAATGAGCAGTTCTTC.

This chain connects TRBV7-3 to TRBJ2-5; possible D gene TRBD1, 6 bases. Trimming left V 4 bases short and J 4 bases short, with 10 bases between. Germline V gives CDR1 SGHTA, CDR2 FQGTGA. CDR3 length: 13 residues. The CDR3: CASSSRGRETQYF. In DNA, the CDR3 is TGTGCCAGCAGCTCTAGGGGGAGAGAGACCCAGTACTTC.

This sequence joins TRBV10-1 and TRBJ1-1; D might be TRBD1 (6 bases). Trimming pared 9 bases from V and 5 bases from J, leaving 19 bases between. Looked up from germline, CDR1 is WNHNN and CDR2 is SYGVQD (reference sequence). This CDR3 contains 14 residues. The CDR3 reads CASTGFRGGTEAFF. The CDR3 DNA follows: TGCGCCAGTACCGGGTTCAGGGGCGGAACTGAAGCTTTCTTT.

V gene TRBV24-1 combines with J gene TRBJ1-2; no clear D gene. CDR1 is KGHDR, CDR2 SFDVKD, per germline. This CDR3 is built from 13 residues. V gave up 7 bases and J gave up 7 bases, with 15 bases separating them. The CDR3 nucleotides read TGTGCCACCAGCCTGCAGGAGGGAACTGGCTACACCTTC. It specifies CATSLQEGTGYTF.

The chain couples TRBV5-1 to TRBJ1-6; D remains ambiguous. The germline V gene encodes CDR1 SGHRS and CDR2 YFSETQ. The CDR3 sequence is 15 residues long. V was cut by 0 bases and J by 5 bases, with 9 bases left in between. The DNA of the CDR3 is TGCGCCAGCAGCTTGGCCGGGGAAAATAATTCACCCCTCCACTTT. Its translation: CASSLAGENNSPLHF. Full variable domain (outside the CDR3, taken from reference TRBV5-1 and TRBJ1-6): KAGVTQTPRYLIKTRGQQVTLSCSPISGHRSVSWYQQTPGQGLQFLFEYFSETQRNKGNFPGRFSGRQFSNSRSEMNVSTLELGDSALYLCASSLAGENNSPLHFGNGTRLTVT.

The rearrangement uses TRBV3-1 (or the pseudogene TRBV3-2) and TRBJ2-5, with D perhaps matching TRBD1 (6 bases). With 5 bases removed from V and 2 bases from J, the gap between germline ends came to 9 bases. Per the germline V gene, CDR1 is LGHDT and CDR2 is YNNKEL (reference sequence). There are 13 residues in the CDR3. Written as DNA, the CDR3 is TGTGCCAGCAGCGCCGGACAGCAAGAGACCCAGTACTTC. Translation gives CASSAGQQETQYF.

The table lists this clone with a count of one. V gene TRBV28 combines with J gene TRBJ2-7, with 7 bases that match TRBD1. The V gene end was trimmed by 7 bases and the J gene end by 6 bases; junction bases not matched to a gene: 3. There are 11 residues in the CDR3. CDR1 is MDHEN, CDR2 SYDVKM, per germline. This CDR3 is CASKGAPEQYF. CDR3 DNA: TGTGCCAGCAAGGGGGCACCCGAGCAGTACTTC.